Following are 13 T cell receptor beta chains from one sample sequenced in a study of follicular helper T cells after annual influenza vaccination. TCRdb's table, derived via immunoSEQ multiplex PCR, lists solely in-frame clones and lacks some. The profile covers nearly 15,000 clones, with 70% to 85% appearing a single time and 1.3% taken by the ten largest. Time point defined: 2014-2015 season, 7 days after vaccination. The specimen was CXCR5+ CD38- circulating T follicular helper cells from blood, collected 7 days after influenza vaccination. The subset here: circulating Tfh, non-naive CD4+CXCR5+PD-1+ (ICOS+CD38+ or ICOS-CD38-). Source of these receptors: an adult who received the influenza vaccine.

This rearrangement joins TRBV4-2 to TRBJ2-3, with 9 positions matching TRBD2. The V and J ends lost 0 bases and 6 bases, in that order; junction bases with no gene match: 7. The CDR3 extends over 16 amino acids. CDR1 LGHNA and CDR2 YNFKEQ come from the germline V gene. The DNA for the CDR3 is TGTGCCAGCAGCCAAGATGGGAGCGGGAGGATGGATACGCAGTATTTT. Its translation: CASSQDGSGRMDTQYF.

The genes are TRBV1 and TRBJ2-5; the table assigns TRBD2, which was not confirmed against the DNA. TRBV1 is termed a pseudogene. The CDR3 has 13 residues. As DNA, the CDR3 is TGCACCAGCAGCCAAGTCCGGAGAGAGACCCAGTACTTC. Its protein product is CTSSQVRRETQYF.

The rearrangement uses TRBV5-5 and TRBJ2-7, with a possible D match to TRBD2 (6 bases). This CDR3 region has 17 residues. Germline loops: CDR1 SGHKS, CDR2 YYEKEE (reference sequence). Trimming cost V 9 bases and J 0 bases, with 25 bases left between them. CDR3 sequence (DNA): TGTGCCATCACAAGAGGGAGGAGGGCGTCGCACTCCTACGAGCAGTACTTC. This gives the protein CAITRGRRASHSYEQYF.

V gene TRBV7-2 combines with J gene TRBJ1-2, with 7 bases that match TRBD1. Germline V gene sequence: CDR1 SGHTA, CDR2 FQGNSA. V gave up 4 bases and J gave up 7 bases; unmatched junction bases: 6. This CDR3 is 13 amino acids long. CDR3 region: CASSSDRFSGYTF. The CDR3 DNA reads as TGTGCCAGCAGCTCGGACAGGTTTAGTGGCTACACCTTC.

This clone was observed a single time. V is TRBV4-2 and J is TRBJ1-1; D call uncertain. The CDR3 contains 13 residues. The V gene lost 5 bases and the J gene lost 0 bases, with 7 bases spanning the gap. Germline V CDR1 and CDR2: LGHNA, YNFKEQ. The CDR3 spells CASSGRVNTEAFF. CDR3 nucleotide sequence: TGTGCCAGCAGCGGGCGGGTGAACACTGAAGCTTTCTTT.

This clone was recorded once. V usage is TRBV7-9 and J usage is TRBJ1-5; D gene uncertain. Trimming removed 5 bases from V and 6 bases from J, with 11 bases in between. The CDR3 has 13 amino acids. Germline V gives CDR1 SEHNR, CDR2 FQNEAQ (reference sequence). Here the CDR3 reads CASSGPNGQPQHF. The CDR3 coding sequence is TGTGCCAGCAGCGGGCCAAACGGTCAGCCCCAGCATTTT.

The CDR3 nucleotides read TGTGCCAGCAGCTTAGGGACTCTGGAGACCCAGTACTTC. It yields the protein CASSLGTLETQYF. This chain joins TRBV7-8 and TRBJ2-5; the D gene is possibly TRBD2 (5 bases). Germline CDR1 reads SGHVS; CDR2 reads FQNEAQ. The V gene lost 1 base and the J gene lost 5 bases, with 8 bases spanning the gap. This CDR3 region has 13 residues.

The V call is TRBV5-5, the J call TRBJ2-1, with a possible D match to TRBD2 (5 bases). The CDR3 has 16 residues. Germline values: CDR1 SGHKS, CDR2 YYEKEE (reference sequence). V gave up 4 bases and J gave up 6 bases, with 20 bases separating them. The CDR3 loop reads CASSPTRVTRANEQFF. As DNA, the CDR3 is TGTGCCAGCAGCCCGACGCGGGTGACCCGGGCCAATGAGCAGTTCTTC.

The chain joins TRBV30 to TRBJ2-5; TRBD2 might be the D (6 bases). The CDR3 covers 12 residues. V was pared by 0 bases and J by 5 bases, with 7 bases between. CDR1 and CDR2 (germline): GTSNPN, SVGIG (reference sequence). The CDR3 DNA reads TGTGCCTGGAGTGTACGGGGGGAGACCCAGTACTTC. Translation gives CAWSVRGETQYF.

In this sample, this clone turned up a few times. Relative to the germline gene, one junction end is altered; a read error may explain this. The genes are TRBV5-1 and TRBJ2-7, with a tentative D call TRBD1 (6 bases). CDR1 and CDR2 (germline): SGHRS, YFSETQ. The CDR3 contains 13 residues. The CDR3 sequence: CASSFTGSSEQYF. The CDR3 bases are TGCGCCAGCAGCTTTACAGGGTCCTCCGAGCAGTACTTC. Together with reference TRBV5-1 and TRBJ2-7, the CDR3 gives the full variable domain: KAGVTQTPRYLIKTRGQQVTLSCSPISGHRSVSWYQQTPGQGLQFLFEYFSETQRNKGNFPGRFSGRQFSNSRSEMNVSTLELGDSALYLCASSFTGSSEQYFGPGTRLTVT.

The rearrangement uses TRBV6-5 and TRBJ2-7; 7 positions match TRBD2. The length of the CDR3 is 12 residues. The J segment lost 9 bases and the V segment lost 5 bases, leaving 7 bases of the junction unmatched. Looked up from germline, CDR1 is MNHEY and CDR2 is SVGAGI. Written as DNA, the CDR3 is TGTGCCAGCAGTCCCCGGGGAGGGCTGCAGTACTTC. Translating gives CASSPRGGLQYF.

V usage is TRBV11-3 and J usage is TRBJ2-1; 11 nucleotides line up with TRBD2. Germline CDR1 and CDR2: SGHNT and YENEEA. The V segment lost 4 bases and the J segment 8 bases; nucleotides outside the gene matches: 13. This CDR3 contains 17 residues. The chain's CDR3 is CASSSGQGVAGGDEQFF. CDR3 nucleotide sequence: TGTGCCAGCAGCTCAGGGCAGGGTGTAGCGGGAGGGGATGAGCAGTTCTTC. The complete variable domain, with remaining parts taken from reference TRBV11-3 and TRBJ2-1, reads EAGVVQSPRYKIIEKKQPVAFWCNPISGHNTLYWYLQNLGQGPELLIRYENEEAVDDSQLPKDRFSAERLKGVDSTLKIQPAELGDSAVYLCASSSGQGVAGGDEQFFGPGTRLTVL.

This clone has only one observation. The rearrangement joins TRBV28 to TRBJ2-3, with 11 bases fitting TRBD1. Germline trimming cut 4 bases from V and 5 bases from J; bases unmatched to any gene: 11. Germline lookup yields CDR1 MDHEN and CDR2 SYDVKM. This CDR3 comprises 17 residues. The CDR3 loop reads CASSSPTLGQGGDTQYF. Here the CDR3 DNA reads TGTGCCAGCAGTTCCCCTACCCTGGGACAGGGGGGAGATACGCAGTATTTT.